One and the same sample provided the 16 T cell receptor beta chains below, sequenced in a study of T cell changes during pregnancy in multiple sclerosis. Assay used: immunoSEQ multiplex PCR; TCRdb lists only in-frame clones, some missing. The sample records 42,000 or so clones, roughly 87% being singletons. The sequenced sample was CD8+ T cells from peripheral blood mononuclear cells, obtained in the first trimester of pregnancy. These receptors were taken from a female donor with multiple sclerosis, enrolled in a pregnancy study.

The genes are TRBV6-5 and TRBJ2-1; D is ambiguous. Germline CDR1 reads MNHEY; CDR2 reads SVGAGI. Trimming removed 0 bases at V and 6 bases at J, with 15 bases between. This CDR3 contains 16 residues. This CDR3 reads CASSYSSWSEPNEQFF. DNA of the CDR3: TGTGCCAGCAGTTACTCGAGTTGGTCTGAACCCAATGAGCAGTTCTTC.

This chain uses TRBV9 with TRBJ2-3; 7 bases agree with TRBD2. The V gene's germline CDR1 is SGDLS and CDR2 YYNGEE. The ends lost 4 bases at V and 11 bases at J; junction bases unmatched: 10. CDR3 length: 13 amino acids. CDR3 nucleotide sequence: TGTGCCAGCAGCACGGGTGGGGGGGGGTTGCAGTATTTT. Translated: CASSTGGGGLQYF.

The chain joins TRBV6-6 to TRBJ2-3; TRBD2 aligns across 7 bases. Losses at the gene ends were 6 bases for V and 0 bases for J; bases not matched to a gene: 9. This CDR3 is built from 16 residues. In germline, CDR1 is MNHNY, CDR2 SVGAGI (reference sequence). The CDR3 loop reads CASSTDGGVSTDTQYF. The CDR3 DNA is TGTGCCAGCAGCACCGATGGGGGGGTTAGCACAGATACGCAGTATTTT.

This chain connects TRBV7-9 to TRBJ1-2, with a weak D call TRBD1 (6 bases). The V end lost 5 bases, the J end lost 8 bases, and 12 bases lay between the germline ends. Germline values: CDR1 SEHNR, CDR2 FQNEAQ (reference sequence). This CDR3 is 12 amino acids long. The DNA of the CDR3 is TGTGCCAGCAGCGAGGGGGTACCGGGCTACACCTTC. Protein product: CASSEGVPGYTF.

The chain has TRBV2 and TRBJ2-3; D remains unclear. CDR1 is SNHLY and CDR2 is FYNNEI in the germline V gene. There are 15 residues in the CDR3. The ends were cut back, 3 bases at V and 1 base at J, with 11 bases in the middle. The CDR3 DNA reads TGTGCCAGCAGTGACGCGTCGTCTGGCACAGATACGCAGTATTTT. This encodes CASSDASSGTDTQYF.

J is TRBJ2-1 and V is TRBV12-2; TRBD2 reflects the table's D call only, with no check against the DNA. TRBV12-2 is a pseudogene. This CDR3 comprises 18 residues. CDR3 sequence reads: CASRTQGLAGLLDHEQFF. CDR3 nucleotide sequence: TGTGCAAGTCGGACGCAAGGGCTAGCGGGCCTCCTGGACCATGAGCAGTTCTTC.

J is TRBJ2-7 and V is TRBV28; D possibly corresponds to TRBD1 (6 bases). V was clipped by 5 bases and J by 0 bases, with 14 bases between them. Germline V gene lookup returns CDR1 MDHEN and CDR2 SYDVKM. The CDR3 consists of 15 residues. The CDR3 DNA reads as TGTGCCAGCAGTACCCGGACAGACAGCTCCTACGAGCAGTACTTC. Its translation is CASSTRTDSSYEQYF.

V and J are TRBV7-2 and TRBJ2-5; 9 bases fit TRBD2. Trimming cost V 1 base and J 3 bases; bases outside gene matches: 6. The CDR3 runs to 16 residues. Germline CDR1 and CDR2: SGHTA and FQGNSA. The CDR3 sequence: CASSLVPSGVEETQYF. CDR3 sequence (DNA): TGTGCCAGCAGCTTAGTCCCTAGCGGGGTAGAAGAGACCCAGTACTTC.

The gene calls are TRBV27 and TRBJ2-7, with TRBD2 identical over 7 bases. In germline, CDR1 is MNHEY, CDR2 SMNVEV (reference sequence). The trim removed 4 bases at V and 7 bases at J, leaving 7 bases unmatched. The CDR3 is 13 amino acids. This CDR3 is CASSWGTTGEQYF. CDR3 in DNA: TGTGCCAGCAGTTGGGGGACTACGGGGGAGCAGTACTTC.

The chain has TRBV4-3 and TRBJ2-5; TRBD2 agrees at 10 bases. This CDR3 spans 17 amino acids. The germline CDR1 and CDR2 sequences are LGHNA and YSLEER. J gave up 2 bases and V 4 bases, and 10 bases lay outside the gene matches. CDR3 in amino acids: CASSRRAPSGGQETQYF. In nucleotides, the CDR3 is TGCGCCAGCAGCCGCAGGGCGCCTAGCGGGGGACAAGAGACCCAGTACTTC.

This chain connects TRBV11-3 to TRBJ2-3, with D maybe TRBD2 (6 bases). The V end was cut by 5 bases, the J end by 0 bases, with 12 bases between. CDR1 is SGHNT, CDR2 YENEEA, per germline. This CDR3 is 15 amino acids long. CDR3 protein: CASSPGVASTDTQYF. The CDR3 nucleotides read TGTGCCAGCAGCCCGGGGGTCGCCAGCACAGATACGCAGTATTTT.

CDR3 DNA sequence: TGTGCCAGCTTCCGTCCGAACACTGAAGCTTTCTTT. Translating gives CASFRPNTEAFF. The genes are TRBV6-1 and TRBJ1-1, with unresolved D. Germline V CDR1 and CDR2: MNHNS, SASEGT. V dropped 8 bases and J dropped 1 base, with 8 bases sitting between them. The CDR3 runs to 12 residues.

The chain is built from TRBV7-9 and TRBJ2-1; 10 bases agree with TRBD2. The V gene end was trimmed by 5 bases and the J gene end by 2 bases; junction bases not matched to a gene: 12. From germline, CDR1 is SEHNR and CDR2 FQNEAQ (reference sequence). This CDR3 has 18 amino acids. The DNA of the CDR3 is TGTGCCAGCAGCCAAGAGAATAGCGGGGGGATCACCTACAATGAGCAGTTCTTC. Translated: CASSQENSGGITYNEQFF. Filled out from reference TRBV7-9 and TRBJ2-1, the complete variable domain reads DTGVSQNPRHKITKRGQNVTFRCDPISEHNRLYWYRQTLGQGPEFLTYFQNEAQLEKSRLLSDRFSAERPKGSFSTLEIQRTEQGDSAMYLCASSQENSGGITYNEQFFGPGTRLTVL.

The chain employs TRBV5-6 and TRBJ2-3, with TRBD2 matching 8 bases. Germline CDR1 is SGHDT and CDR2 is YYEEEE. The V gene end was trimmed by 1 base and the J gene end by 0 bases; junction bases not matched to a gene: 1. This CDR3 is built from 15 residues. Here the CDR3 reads CASSLSGGSTDTQYF. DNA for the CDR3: TGTGCCAGCAGCTTGTCGGGGGGGAGCACAGATACGCAGTATTTT. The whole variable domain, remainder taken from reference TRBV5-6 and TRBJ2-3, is DAGVTQSPTHLIKTRGQQVTLRCSPKSGHDTVSWYQQALGQGPQFIFQYYEEEERQRGNFPDRFSGHQFPNYSSELNVNALLLGDSALYLCASSLSGGSTDTQYFGPGTRLTVL.

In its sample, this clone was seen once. CDR3 nucleotide sequence: TGTGCCAGCAGCCAAGATTGGACAGGGAACACTGAAGCTTTCTTT. Translation gives CASSQDWTGNTEAFF. This chain connects TRBV4-2 to TRBJ1-1; 7 nucleotides match TRBD1. The CDR3 length is 15 residues. Germline V CDR1 and CDR2: LGHNA, YNFKEQ. Trimming took 0 bases from V and 1 from J; bases not matched to a gene: 2.

CDR3 loop: CASSGEGGVYEQYF. CDR3 coding DNA: TGTGCCAGCAGTGGGGAAGGGGGAGTCTACGAGCAGTACTTC. The chain links TRBV5-4 to TRBJ2-7; a weak D match, TRBD1 (6 bases). The CDR3 runs to 14 residues. Trimming pared 5 bases from V and 3 bases from J, leaving 15 bases between. Germline V gene data show CDR1 as SGHNT and CDR2 as YYREEE (reference sequence).